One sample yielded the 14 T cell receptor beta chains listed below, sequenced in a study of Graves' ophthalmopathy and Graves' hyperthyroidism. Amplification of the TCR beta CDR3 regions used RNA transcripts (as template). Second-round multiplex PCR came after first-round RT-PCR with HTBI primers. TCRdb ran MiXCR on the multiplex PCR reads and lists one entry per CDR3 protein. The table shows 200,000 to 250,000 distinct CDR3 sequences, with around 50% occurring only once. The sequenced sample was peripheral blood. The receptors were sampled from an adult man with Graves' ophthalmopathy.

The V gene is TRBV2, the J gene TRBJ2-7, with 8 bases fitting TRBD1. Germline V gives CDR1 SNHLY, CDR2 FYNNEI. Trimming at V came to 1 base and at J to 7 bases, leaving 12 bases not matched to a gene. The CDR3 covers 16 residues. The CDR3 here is CASSEETGDIGGEQYF. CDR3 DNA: TGTGCCAGCAGTGAAGAGACAGGGGACATTGGGGGGGAGCAGTACTTC.

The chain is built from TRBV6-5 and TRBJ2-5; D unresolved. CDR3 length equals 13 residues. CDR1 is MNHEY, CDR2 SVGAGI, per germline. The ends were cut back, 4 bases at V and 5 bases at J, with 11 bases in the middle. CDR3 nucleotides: TGTGCCAGCAGTTCCCCGGCTAGGGAGACCCAGTACTTC. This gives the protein CASSSPARETQYF.

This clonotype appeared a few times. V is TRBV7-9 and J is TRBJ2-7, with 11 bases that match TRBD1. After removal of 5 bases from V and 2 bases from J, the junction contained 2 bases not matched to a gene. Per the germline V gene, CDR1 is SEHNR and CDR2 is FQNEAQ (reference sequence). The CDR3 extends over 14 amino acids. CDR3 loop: CASSRGQGAYEQYF. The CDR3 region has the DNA TGTGCCAGCAGCCGGGGACAGGGGGCCTACGAGCAGTACTTC.

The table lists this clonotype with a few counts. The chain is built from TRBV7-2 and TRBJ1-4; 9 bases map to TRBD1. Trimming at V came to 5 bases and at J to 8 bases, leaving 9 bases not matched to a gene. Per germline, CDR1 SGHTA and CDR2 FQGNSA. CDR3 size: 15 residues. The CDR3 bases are TGTGCCAGCAGCCCAAGGGGACAGGGTTGGGAAAAACTGTTTTTT. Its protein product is CASSPRGQGWEKLFF.

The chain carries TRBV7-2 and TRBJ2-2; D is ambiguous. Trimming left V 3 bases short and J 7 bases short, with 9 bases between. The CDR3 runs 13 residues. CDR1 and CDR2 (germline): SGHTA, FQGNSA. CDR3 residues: CASSFGVDGELFF. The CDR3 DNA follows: TGTGCCAGCAGCTTTGGGGTGGACGGGGAGCTGTTTTTT. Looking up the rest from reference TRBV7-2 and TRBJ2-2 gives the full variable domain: GAGVSQSPSNKVTEKGKDVELRCDPISGHTALYWYRQSLGQGLEFLIYFQGNSAPDKSGLPSDRFSAERTGGSVSTLTIQRTQQEDSAVYLCASSFGVDGELFFGEGSRLTVL.

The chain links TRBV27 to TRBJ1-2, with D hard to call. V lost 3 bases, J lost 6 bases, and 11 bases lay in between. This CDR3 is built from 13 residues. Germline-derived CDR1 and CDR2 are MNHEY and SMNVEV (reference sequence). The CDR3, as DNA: TGTGCCAGCAGTTTCTGGGAGGGCGATGGCTACACCTTC. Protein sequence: CASSFWEGDGYTF.

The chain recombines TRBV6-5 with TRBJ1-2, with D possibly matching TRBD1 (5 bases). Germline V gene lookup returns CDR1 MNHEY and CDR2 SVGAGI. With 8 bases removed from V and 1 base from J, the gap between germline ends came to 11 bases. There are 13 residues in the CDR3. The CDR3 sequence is CASRDSFNYGYTF. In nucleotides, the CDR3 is TGTGCCAGCCGGGACTCTTTTAACTATGGCTACACCTTC.

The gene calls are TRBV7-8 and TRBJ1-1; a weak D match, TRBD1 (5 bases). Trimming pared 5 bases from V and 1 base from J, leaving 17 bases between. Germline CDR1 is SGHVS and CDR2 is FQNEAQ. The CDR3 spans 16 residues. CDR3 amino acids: CASSPTIRGENTEAFF. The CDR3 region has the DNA TGTGCCAGCAGCCCAACGATTAGAGGGGAGAACACTGAAGCTTTCTTT. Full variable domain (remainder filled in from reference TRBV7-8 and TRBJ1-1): GAGVSQSPRYKVAKRGQDVALRCDPISGHVSLFWYQQALGQGPEFLTYFQNEAQLDKSGLPSDRFFAERPEGSVSTLKIQRTQQEDSAVYLCASSPTIRGENTEAFFGQGTRLTVV.

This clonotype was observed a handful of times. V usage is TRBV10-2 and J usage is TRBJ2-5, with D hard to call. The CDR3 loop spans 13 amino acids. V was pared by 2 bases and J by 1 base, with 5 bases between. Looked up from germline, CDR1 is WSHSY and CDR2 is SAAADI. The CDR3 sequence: CASSEATQETQYF. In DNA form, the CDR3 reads TGCGCCAGCAGTGAGGCAACCCAAGAGACCCAGTACTTC.

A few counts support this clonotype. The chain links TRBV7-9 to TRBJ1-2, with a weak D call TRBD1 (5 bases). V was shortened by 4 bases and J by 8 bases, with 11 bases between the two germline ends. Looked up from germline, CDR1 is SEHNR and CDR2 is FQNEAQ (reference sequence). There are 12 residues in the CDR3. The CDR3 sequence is CASSSGTPGYTF. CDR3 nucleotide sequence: TGTGCCAGCAGCTCCGGGACGCCCGGCTACACCTTC.

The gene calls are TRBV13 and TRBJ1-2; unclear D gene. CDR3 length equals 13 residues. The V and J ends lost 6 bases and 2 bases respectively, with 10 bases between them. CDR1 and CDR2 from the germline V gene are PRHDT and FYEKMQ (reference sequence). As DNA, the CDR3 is TGTGCCAGCAGTCAGGACGGAAACTATGGCTACACCTTC. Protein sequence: CASSQDGNYGYTF. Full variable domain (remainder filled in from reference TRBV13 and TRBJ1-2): AAGVIQSPRHLIKEKRETATLKCYPIPRHDTVYWYQQGPGQDPQFLISFYEKMQSDKGSIPDRFSAQQFSDYHSELNMSSLELGDSALYFCASSQDGNYGYTFGSGTRLTVV.

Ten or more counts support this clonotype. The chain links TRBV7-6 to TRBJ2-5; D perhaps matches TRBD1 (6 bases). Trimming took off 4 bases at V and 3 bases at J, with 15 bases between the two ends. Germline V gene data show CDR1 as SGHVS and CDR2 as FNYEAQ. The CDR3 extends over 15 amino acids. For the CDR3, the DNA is TGTGCCAGCAGCTCACAACAGGGCTTGGAAGAGACCCAGTACTTC. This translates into CASSSQQGLEETQYF.

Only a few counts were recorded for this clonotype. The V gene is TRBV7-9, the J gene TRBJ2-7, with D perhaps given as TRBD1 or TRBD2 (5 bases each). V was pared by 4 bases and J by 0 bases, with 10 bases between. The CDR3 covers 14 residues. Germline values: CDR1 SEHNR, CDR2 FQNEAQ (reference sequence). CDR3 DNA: TGTGCCAGCAGCTCGGGACGGCTCTCCTACGAGCAGTACTTC. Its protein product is CASSSGRLSYEQYF.

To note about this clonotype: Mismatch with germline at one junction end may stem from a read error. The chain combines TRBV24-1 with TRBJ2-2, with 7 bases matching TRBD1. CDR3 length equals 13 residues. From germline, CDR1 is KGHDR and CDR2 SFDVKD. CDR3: CATGDRATGELLF. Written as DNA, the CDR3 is TGTGCCACCGGAGACAGGGCCACCGGGGAGCTGCTTTTT.